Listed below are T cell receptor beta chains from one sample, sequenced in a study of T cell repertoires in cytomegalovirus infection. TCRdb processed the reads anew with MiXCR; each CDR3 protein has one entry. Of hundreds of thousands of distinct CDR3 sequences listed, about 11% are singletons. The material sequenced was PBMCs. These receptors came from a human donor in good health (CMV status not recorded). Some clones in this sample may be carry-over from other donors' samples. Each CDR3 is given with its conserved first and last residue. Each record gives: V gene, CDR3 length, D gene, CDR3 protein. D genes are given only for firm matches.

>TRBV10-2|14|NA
CASSETGTPTEAFF
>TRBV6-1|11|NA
CASSGLHEQYF
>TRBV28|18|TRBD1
CANSYLGYIGTESYEQYF
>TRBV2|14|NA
CASKASGQNYEQYF
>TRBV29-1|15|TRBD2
CSVEVPSGRNNEQFF
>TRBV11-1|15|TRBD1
CASSFRAGGESRAFF
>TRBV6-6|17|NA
CASSYSKAEGRKNEQYF
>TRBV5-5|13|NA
CASSWAEDQPQHF
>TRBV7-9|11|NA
CASSHGLEQFF
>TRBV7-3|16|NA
CASSPLGEENEDTQYF
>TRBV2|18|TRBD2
CASNPLGYGSGKAGELFF
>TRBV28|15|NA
CAIRPGGGLNEKLFF
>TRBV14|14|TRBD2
CASSQIAGYNEQFF
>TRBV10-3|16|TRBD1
CAISERTGGAGETQYF
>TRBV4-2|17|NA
CASSQGRRAGLGDTQYF
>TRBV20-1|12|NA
CSATTSSDTQYF
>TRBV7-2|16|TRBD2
CASSLAGTSGINEQFF
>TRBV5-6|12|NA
CASSAQDYGYTF
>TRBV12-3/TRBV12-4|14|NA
CASSLLEYNSPLHF
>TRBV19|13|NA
CASSIPVNNEQFF
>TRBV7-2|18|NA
CASSLQALGTARGTEAFF
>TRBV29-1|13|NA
CSVVKQLNTEAFF
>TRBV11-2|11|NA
CASSFRGGYTF
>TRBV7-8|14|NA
CASSLWQATYEQYF
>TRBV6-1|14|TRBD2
CASRGAGETYEQYF
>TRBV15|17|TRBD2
CATSAALVAGGGETQYF
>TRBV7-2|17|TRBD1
CASSLYGQGRTYNEQFF